The clone carrying this T cell receptor beta chain was recorded a few times. This sample was taken from a study of Graves' ophthalmopathy and Graves' hyperthyroidism. Researchers took RNA transcripts and amplified TCR beta CDR3 regions from them. In the first round, RT-PCR was carried out with HTBI primers, and a multiplex PCR formed the second round. TCRdb analysed the multiplex PCR reads with MiXCR anew, one entry per CDR3 protein. This repertoire shows almost 750,000 distinct CDR3 sequences, about 44% found once; its top ten account for approximately 43%. The CDR3 contains 16 residues. With V trimmed by 6 bases and J by 0 bases, 10 bases remained unmatched. CDR1 and CDR2 from the germline V gene are SNHLY and FYNNEI.

The TCR sequence derives from an adult man with Graves' ophthalmopathy. Sequencing used peripheral blood. This chain joins TRBV2 and TRBJ1-2, with 7 nucleotides matching TRBD1. CDR3 loop: CASSVGGGEANYGYTF. CDR3 coding DNA: TGTGCCAGCAGCGTGGGAGGGGGCGAAGCTAACTATGGCTACACCTTC.